This T cell receptor beta chain derives from a study of response to subunit inactivated influenza vaccine. The study, taken as a whole, reports: That few new T cells are recruited by each seasonal influenza vaccination was the authors' suggestion.

Germline assignment: CDR1 SGHRS and CDR2 YFSETQ. V lost 2 bases, J lost 6 bases, and 12 bases lay in between. This CDR3 region has 15 residues. MiXCR, applied by TCRdb to the RT-PCR reads, yields one record per CDR3 protein. The sample consists of some 520,000 distinct CDR3 sequences, about 15% of them appearing once. Concerning this clonotype itself: Its cognate antigen is unknown.

This receptor was obtained from a man between 50 and 75 years old who received an inactivated influenza vaccine. The chain employs TRBV5-1 and TRBJ1-6; D is possibly TRBD1 (5 bases). The sequences come from CD4+ T cells sorted from PBMCs, collected 23 to 25 months after vaccination. As DNA, the CDR3 is TGCGCCAGCAGCTTCCGGGACGGAGTTAATTCACCCCTCCACTTT. It is translated as CASSFRDGVNSPLHF.